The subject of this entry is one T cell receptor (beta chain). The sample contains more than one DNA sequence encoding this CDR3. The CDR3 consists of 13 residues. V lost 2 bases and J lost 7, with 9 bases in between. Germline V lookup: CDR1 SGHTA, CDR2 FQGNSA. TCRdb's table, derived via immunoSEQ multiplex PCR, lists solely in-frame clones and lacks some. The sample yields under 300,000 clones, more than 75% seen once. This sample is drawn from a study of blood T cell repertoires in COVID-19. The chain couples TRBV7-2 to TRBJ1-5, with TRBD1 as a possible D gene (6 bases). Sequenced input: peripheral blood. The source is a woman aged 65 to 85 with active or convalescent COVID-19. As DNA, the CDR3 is TGTGCCAGCAGCTTAAGGGGGAACCAGCCCCAGCATTTT. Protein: CASSLRGNQPQHF.